This T cell receptor (beta chain) was recorded in a study of blood T cell repertoires in COVID-19. Assay: immunoSEQ multiplex PCR; the TCRdb copy retains only in-frame clones and omits some. The table records about 240,000 clones, 85% of them present only once. This TCR was sampled from a woman aged 60-70 years with active or convalescent COVID-19. Sequencing was done on a sample of peripheral blood.

The CDR3 nucleotides read TGCAGCGTTGACCCGGCAGGGATGAACACTGAAGCTTTCTTT. It codes for CSVDPAGMNTEAFF. The chain couples TRBV29-1 to TRBJ1-1; D perhaps matches TRBD1 (5 bases). The germline V gene encodes CDR1 SQVTM and CDR2 ANQGSEA. V gave up 3 bases and J gave up 0 bases, with 11 bases separating them. CDR3 length: 14 residues.